This T cell receptor beta chain was captured by sequencing in a study of CXCR3-negative and CXCR3-positive naive CD8 T cells. The study, taken as a whole, reports: TRB CDR3 hydrophobicity was greater in CXCR3-positive naive cells than in CXCR3-negative naive cells.

The CDR3 contains 15 residues. Concerning this clonotype: Its specificity is unknown.

TRB cDNA was prepared as libraries by UMI-labeled 5' RACE. Each CDR3 protein gets one entry in TCRdb, which reprocessed the 5' RACE reads and gives no DNA. The sample's table shows about 53,000 distinct CDR3 sequences. Sorts performed in triplicate captured hundreds of thousands of cells each from every CD8+ T cell subset. Naive CD8+ T cells showed a CD45RO-CCR7+CD27+CD95- phenotype. The specimen was naive CXCR3+ CD8+ T cells from blood. As for subset: CD45RO-CCR7+CD27+CD95- naive CD8+ T cells expressing CXCR3 (TNR3+). The clonotype originates from a human donor in good health. Some clones in this sample may be carry-over from other donors' samples. This chain joins TRBV12-3 or TRBV12-4 and TRBJ2-7; TCRdb calls TRBD2, which cannot be checked without DNA. The CDR3 reads CASKNGTSGYYEQYF.